These 15 T cell receptor beta chains were all obtained from the same sample, sequenced in a study of CD8+ T cells in alopecia areata. As the sequencing template, cDNA was produced by extracting RNA and reverse transcribing it. Profiling relied on immunoSEQ multiplex PCR, and the TCRdb table lists in-frame clones only, not all of them. The sample lists around 150,000 clones; around 54% were seen once. The sample taken for sequencing was CD4+ T cells sorted from blood. The receptors derive from a human donor in good health.

The chain has TRBV10-3 and TRBJ2-3; the match to TRBD2 covers 9 bases. The CDR3 has 14 residues. The trim removed 6 bases at V and 3 bases at J, leaving 4 bases unmatched. CDR1 ENHRY and CDR2 SYGVKD come from the germline V gene. This CDR3 is CAIRQAGGTDTQYF. The CDR3 region has the DNA TGTGCCATCAGGCAAGCGGGAGGTACAGATACGCAGTATTTT.

As regards this clone: This CDR3 is also generated by other DNA sequences in the sample. The chain uses TRBV29-1 and TRBJ2-1; D is uncertain. V shed 6 bases and J shed 4 bases, with 13 bases lying between them. CDR1 is SQVTM, CDR2 ANQGSEA, per germline. The length of the CDR3 is 13 residues. In DNA form, the CDR3 reads TGCAGCGTGAGCCCTAGACATTACAATGAGCAGTTCTTC. Amino acids: CSVSPRHYNEQFF.

Concerning this clone itself: One end of the junction varies from germline; a read error may be responsible. This chain joins TRBV7-9 and TRBJ2-3; 14 nucleotides line up with TRBD2. The CDR3 is 19 residues long. Germline V gene lookup returns CDR1 SEHNR and CDR2 FQNEAQ (reference sequence). The CDR3 DNA reads as TGTGCCAGCACCTTAGGGTGGGGGACTAGCGGGAGACCGACAGATACGCAGTATTTT. This encodes CASTLGWGTSGRPTDTQYF.

The rearrangement joins TRBV7-9 to TRBJ2-2; D is uncertain. CDR1 is SEHNR, CDR2 FQNEAQ, per germline (reference sequence). Trimming removed 5 bases from V and 4 bases from J, with 8 bases in between. This CDR3 has 13 residues. CDR3 DNA: TGTGCCAGCAGCCGGGCCGTCACCGGGGAGCTGTTTTTT. The encoded protein is CASSRAVTGELFF.

This clone was seen only once. The rearrangement joins TRBV25-1 to TRBJ2-4; D is possibly TRBD2 (6 bases). The V gene's germline CDR1 is MGHDK and CDR2 SYGVNS. The CDR3 runs to 15 residues. Trimming removed 5 bases at V and 0 bases at J, with 11 bases between. The CDR3 nucleotides are TGTGCCAGCAGTCGCCGCGGGGAAGCCAAAAACATTCAGTACTTC. This translates into CASSRRGEAKNIQYF.

Here the CDR3 reads CASSEQTPGGPIYEQYF. The CDR3 DNA reads as TGTGCCAGCAGCGAACAAACCCCGGGAGGACCCATTTACGAGCAGTACTTC. The chain links TRBV9 to TRBJ2-7, with 7 bases lining up with TRBD2. Germline lookup yields CDR1 SGDLS and CDR2 YYNGEE. V trimming: 3 bases; J trimming: 4 bases; junction bases outside the gene matches: 16. The CDR3 is made up of 17 amino acids. Based on the CDR3 plus reference TRBV9 and TRBJ2-7, the full variable domain is DSGVTQTPKHLITATGQRVTLRCSPRSGDLSVYWYQQSLDQGLQFLIQYYNGEERAKGNILERFSAQQFPDLHSELNLSSLELGDSALYFCASSEQTPGGPIYEQYFGPGTRLTVT.

The chain has TRBV15 and TRBJ2-1, with 11 bases aligning to TRBD2. V lost 4 bases and J lost 9; bases outside the gene matches: 8. Germline values: CDR1 LNHNV, CDR2 YYDKDF (reference sequence). CDR3 length: 15 residues. The CDR3 DNA sequence: TGTGCCACCAGCATACTAGCGGGAGTTCAGGCTGAGCAGTTCTTC. Its protein is CATSILAGVQAEQFF.

The V call is TRBV29-1, the J call TRBJ2-7; 9 bases are a match to TRBD2. The junction had 7 bases not matched to a gene; V was cut back by 5 bases and J by 2 bases. Germline assignment: CDR1 SQVTM and CDR2 ANQGSEA. The CDR3 consists of 14 residues. In DNA, the CDR3 is TGCAGCGTTCGAGGACTAGCGCAGACCTACGAGCAGTACTTC. This encodes CSVRGLAQTYEQYF.

This clone was observed once. The chain recombines TRBV7-9 with TRBJ2-6; the D gene could be TRBD1 or TRBD2 (5 bases each). Germline CDR1 reads SEHNR; CDR2 reads FQNEAQ (reference sequence). Trimming took 5 bases from V and 0 from J, leaving 14 bases between them. The CDR3 totals 17 residues. CDR3: CASSQRGRNSGANVLTF. CDR3 DNA sequence: TGTGCCAGCAGCCAAAGGGGACGGAACTCTGGGGCCAACGTCCTGACTTTC.

V usage is TRBV10-3 and J usage is TRBJ2-3; D gene uncertain. CDR1 ENHRY and CDR2 SYGVKD come from the germline V gene. The V end was cut by 7 bases, the J end by 5 bases, with 7 bases between. This CDR3 region has 11 residues. CDR3 region: CAIKDVDTQYF. DNA of the CDR3: TGTGCCATCAAAGATGTAGATACGCAGTATTTT.

V usage is TRBV5-1 and J usage is TRBJ2-2; 7 nucleotides agree with TRBD2. V lost 4 bases and J lost 3; bases outside the gene matches: 9. The CDR3 is made up of 16 amino acids. Germline V gives CDR1 SGHRS, CDR2 YFSETQ. CDR3 in amino acids: CASSGLSGKHTGELFF. The DNA of the CDR3 is TGCGCCAGCAGCGGGCTAAGCGGGAAGCACACCGGGGAGCTGTTTTTT.

The chain couples TRBV25-1 to TRBJ2-7; 9 nucleotides match TRBD2. The CDR3 has 14 amino acids. With V trimmed by 4 bases and J by 5 bases, 6 bases remained unmatched. CDR1 is MGHDK and CDR2 is SYGVNS in the germline V gene. The CDR3 sequence: CASSAASGTNEQYF. In nucleotides, the CDR3 is TGTGCCAGCAGTGCGGCTAGCGGGACCAACGAGCAGTACTTC.

The chain couples TRBV5-6 to TRBJ1-1; D is undetermined. Germline CDR1 is SGHDT and CDR2 is YYEEEE. V lost 3 bases, J lost 6 bases, and 18 bases lay in between. The CDR3 has 15 residues. The CDR3 is CASSSGFETLAEAFF. CDR3 in DNA: TGTGCCAGCAGCTCCGGATTCGAGACTCTGGCTGAAGCTTTCTTT. The full variable domain, completed using reference TRBV5-6 and TRBJ1-1, is DAGVTQSPTHLIKTRGQQVTLRCSPKSGHDTVSWYQQALGQGPQFIFQYYEEEERQRGNFPDRFSGHQFPNYSSELNVNALLLGDSALYLCASSSGFETLAEAFFGQGTRLTVV.

This clone was detected once. The chain links TRBV5-1 to TRBJ2-7; D is undetermined. The CDR3 sequence is 14 residues long. CDR1 and CDR2 (germline): SGHRS, YFSETQ. V was clipped by 6 bases and J by 0 bases, with 13 bases between them. The CDR3 DNA sequence: TGCGCCAGCAAGGCCGCAGGCCTCTCCTACGAGCAGTACTTC. Translated: CASKAAGLSYEQYF.

CDR3 sequence: CASSLGLAGGNTQYF. CDR3 in DNA: TGTGCCAGCAGCTTGGGACTAGCGGGAGGGAATACGCAGTATTTT. The chain combines TRBV7-2 with TRBJ2-3, with 16 positions matching TRBD2. The CDR3 sequence is 15 residues long. CDR1 and CDR2 (germline): SGHTA, FQGNSA. V lost 3 bases, J lost 7 bases, and 1 base stayed unmatched.